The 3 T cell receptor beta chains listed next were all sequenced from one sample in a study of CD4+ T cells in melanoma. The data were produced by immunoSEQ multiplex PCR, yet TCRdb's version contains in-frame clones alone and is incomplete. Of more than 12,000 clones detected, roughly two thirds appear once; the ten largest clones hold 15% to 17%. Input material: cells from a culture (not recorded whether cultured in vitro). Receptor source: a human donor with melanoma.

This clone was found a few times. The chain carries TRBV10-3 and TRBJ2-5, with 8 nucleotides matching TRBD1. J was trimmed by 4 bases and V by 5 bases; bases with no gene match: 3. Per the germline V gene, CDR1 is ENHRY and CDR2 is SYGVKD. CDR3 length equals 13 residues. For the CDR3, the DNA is TGTGCCATCAGTCGGACAGGGACAGAGACCCAGTACTTC. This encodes CAISRTGTETQYF.

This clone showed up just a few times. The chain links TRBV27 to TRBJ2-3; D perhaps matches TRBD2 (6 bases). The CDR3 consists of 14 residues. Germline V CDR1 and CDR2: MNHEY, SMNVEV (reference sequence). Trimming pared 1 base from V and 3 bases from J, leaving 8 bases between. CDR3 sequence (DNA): TGTGCCAGCAGTTTATTCGGGAGTACAGATACGCAGTATTTT. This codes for CASSLFGSTDTQYF.

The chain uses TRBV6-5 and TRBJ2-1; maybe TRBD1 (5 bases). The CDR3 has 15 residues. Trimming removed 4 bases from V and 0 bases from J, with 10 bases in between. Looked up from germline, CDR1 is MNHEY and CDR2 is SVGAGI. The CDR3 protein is CASSLQASSYNEQFF. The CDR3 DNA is TGTGCCAGCAGTTTACAGGCCAGCTCCTACAATGAGCAGTTCTTC.